One and the same sample provided the 26 T cell receptor beta chains below, sequenced in a study of T cells in women clearing cervical HPV infection. Clones were sequenced by immunoSEQ multiplex PCR, and TCRdb holds only the in-frame ones, with some missing. Recorded for this sample: about 46,000 clones. Sequencing was performed on blood buffy coat. These receptors all come from a woman between 18 and 70 years old with a cervical HPV16 infection that either progressed to CIN3+ or cleared (not recorded which).

Turning to this clone: The CDR3 end lies 3 residues beyond the end of the read and is filled in from the germline J gene. J is TRBJ1-4 and V is TRBV5-6; unclear D gene. Germline-derived CDR1 and CDR2 are SGHDT and YYEEEE. This CDR3 has 15 amino acids. CDR3 sequence reads: CASSLAQIYNSPLFF. The covered CDR3 bases are TGTGCCAGCAGCTTAGCGCAGATCTATAATTCACCA.

Details on this clone: The read gets to within 3 residues of the CDR3 end, and the germline J gene fills in the rest. The V call is TRBV5-6, the J call TRBJ1-6; TRBD1 aligns across 7 bases. Germline CDR1 is SGHDT and CDR2 is YYEEEE. The CDR3 runs 15 residues. With 1 base clipped from V and 7 bases from J, the junction kept 5 bases outside the gene matches. CDR3 protein: CASSLPGQLNSPLHF. The sequenced CDR3 bases are TGTGCCAGCAGCTTGCCGGGACAGCTAAATTCACCC. The variable domain in full, with the rest retrieved from reference TRBV5-6 and TRBJ1-6, is DAGVTQSPTHLIKTRGQQVTLRCSPKSGHDTVSWYQQALGQGPQFIFQYYEEEERQRGNFPDRFSGHQFPNYSSELNVNALLLGDSALYLCASSLPGQLNSPLHFGNGTRLTVT.

Points on this clone: The read terminates 3 residues ahead of where the CDR3 ends, so the germline J gene completes it. V is TRBV2 and J is TRBJ1-5; a weak D match, TRBD1 (6 bases). The germline V gene encodes CDR1 SNHLY and CDR2 FYNNEI. V lost 6 bases to trimming and J lost 4 bases, with 13 bases between them. The CDR3 is 14 residues long. The CDR3 sequence is CASRIGGSNQPQHF. CDR3 DNA (partial): TGTGCCAGCAGGATAGGGGGAAGTAATCAGCCC.

Remarks on this clone: The observed sequence ends 3 residues before the CDR3 terminus, with the missing tail filled in from the germline J gene. The J gene is TRBJ2-7, the V gene TRBV20-1, with a weak D call TRBD2 (6 bases). The CDR3 sequence is 12 residues long. Trimming removed 4 bases from V and 2 bases from J, with 9 bases in between. Germline loops: CDR1 DFQATT, CDR2 SNEGSKA (reference sequence). The CDR3 DNA, read in part, is TGCAGTGCTATTCGGGGGACCTACGAG. It is translated as CSAIRGTYE. The full CDR3 protein reads CSAIRGTYEQYF.

In regard to this clone: The read falls 3 residues short of the CDR3 end, and the missing part is taken from the germline J gene. V gene TRBV20-1 combines with J gene TRBJ1-4; TRBD1 aligns across 8 bases. This CDR3 comprises 14 residues. Germline lookup yields CDR1 DFQATT and CDR2 SNEGSKA (reference sequence). V trimming: 5 bases; J trimming: 2 bases; junction bases outside the gene matches: 4. CDR3 protein: CSAPTGGTNEKLFF. The CDR3 bases that were read are TGCAGTGCTCCCACAGGGGGTACTAATGAAAAA.

Remarks on this clone: The read ends 3 residues before the CDR3 terminus; that terminus is restored from the germline J gene. The V call is TRBV6-2 or TRBV6-3, the J call TRBJ2-7; 9 bases fit TRBD1. CDR1 is MNHEY and CDR2 is SVGEGT in the germline V gene. The ends lost 6 bases at V and 2 bases at J; junction bases unmatched: 2. The CDR3 is 13 residues long. CDR3 in amino acids: CASRTGGTYEQYF. CDR3 DNA (partial): TGTGCCAGCAGGACAGGGGGAACCTACGAG.

This clone is medium-sized by frequency. The read ends 3 residues before the CDR3 terminus; that terminus is restored from the germline J gene. The chain uses TRBV9 and TRBJ2-7; a possible D gene is TRBD2 (5 bases). V lost 0 bases, J lost 0 bases, and 7 bases lay in between. This CDR3 is 14 amino acids long. Germline-derived CDR1 and CDR2 are SGDLS and YYNGEE. The covered CDR3 bases are TGTGCCAGCAGCGTAGGACTAAGCTCCTACGAG. Its translation is CASSVGLSSYE. The whole CDR3 reads CASSVGLSSYEQYF. Drawing the rest from reference TRBV9 and TRBJ2-7, the complete variable domain is DSGVTQTPKHLITATGQRVTLRCSPRSGDLSVYWYQQSLDQGLQFLIQYYNGEERAKGNILERFSAQQFPDLHSELNLSSLELGDSALYFCASSVGLSSYEQYFGPGTRLTVT.

About this clone itself: The read terminates 3 residues ahead of where the CDR3 ends, so the germline J gene completes it. The chain joins TRBV28 to TRBJ2-4; 8 bases are shared with TRBD1. Germline V gives CDR1 MDHEN, CDR2 SYDVKM. J lost 0 bases, V lost 5 bases, and 3 bases had no gene match. The CDR3 is made up of 15 amino acids. The CDR3 here is CASSPGQVAKNIQYF. CDR3 bases read: TGTGCCAGCAGTCCGGGACAGGTAGCCAAAAACATT.

As to this clone: From the germline J gene comes the end of the CDR3, since the read stops 3 residues before it. V and J are TRBV20-1 and TRBJ1-5; possibly TRBD1 for D (6 bases). Trimming took 5 bases from V and 2 from J, leaving 13 bases between them. Germline assignment: CDR1 DFQATT and CDR2 SNEGSKA (reference sequence). There are 14 residues in the CDR3. The sequenced part of the CDR3 DNA is TGCAGTGCTGTACAGGGATTGGGCAATCAGCCC. Residues: CSAVQGLGNQP. The complete CDR3 protein is CSAVQGLGNQPQHF.

As to this clone: At one end, the junction sequence differs from germline, possibly due to a read error. The read gets to within 3 residues of the CDR3 end, and the germline J gene fills in the rest. V usage is TRBV19 and J usage is TRBJ1-2, with D possibly TRBD1 on 5 matching bases. This CDR3 region has 14 residues. Germline V gives CDR1 LNHDA, CDR2 SQIVND (reference sequence). The CDR3 region is CAGSIVEFRGGYTF. Partial CDR3 DNA: TGTGCCGGTAGTATCGTCGAGTTTAGGGGTGGC.

Points on this clone: The junction does not match germline at one end; this may be a read error. With the read ending 3 residues before the CDR3 end, the germline J gene is used to fill in that end. This chain links TRBV7-7 with TRBJ2-5; 9 nucleotides match TRBD1. CDR3 length: 13 residues. Germline V gene lookup returns CDR1 SSHAT and CDR2 FNYEAQ (reference sequence). The sequenced CDR3 bases are TGTGCTAGCAGCCCGGGACAGGGAAAGACC. Its protein product is CASSPGQGKT. The complete CDR3 protein is CASSPGQGKTQYF.

Of note for this clone: The sequence runs out 3 residues before the end of the CDR3; the remainder is reconstructed from the germline J gene. The chain combines TRBV20-1 with TRBJ2-2; possibly TRBD2 for D (6 bases). The CDR3 is 16 amino acids. Looked up from germline, CDR1 is DFQATT and CDR2 is SNEGSKA (reference sequence). Trimming cost V 5 bases and J 1 base, with 17 bases left between them. CDR3 in amino acids: CSAAGPRRGNTGELFF. The DNA read from the CDR3 is TGCAGTGCTGCCGGGCCCCGGCGGGGGAACACCGGGGAG.

Remarks on this clone: The CDR3 end falls 3 residues outside the read, so it is completed with the germline J gene. The chain combines TRBV7-2 with TRBJ2-6, with D unclear. The ends were cut back, 5 bases at V and 1 base at J, with 9 bases in the middle. This CDR3 spans 15 amino acids. Germline CDR1 SGHTA, CDR2 FQGNSA. The CDR3 reads CASSQRRSGANVLTF. CDR3 bases read: TGTGCCAGCAGCCAGAGAAGATCTGGGGCCAACGTC.

In regard to this clone: The missing CDR3 end, 3 residues past where the read stops, is filled in from the germline J gene. V and J are TRBV19 and TRBJ1-1; a possible D gene is TRBD1 (5 bases). V lost 5 bases, J lost 0 bases, and 10 bases lay in between. This CDR3 is 14 amino acids long. Germline CDR1 LNHDA, CDR2 SQIVND (reference sequence). The chain's CDR3 is CASSPGIMNTEAFF. The covered CDR3 bases are TGTGCCAGTAGTCCAGGGATCATGAACACTGAA.

Of note for this clone: The read ends 3 residues before the CDR3 terminus; that terminus is restored from the germline J gene. V and J are TRBV19 and TRBJ2-5; 9 bases agree with TRBD1. V shed 7 bases, J shed 2 bases, and the junction held 5 bases outside the gene matches. The CDR3 covers 14 residues. The germline CDR1 and CDR2 sequences are LNHDA and SQIVND (reference sequence). Incomplete CDR3 DNA: TGTGCCAGTAAGAGGACAGGGGATCAAGAGACC. Protein product: CASKRTGDQET. From start to end, the CDR3 is CASKRTGDQETQYF.

Details on this clone: The read halts 3 residues ahead of the CDR3 end, with the missing end drawn from the germline J gene. This chain uses TRBV13 with TRBJ1-4; unclear D gene. The CDR3 length is 13 residues. V dropped 6 bases and J dropped 8 bases, with 13 bases sitting between them. CDR1 and CDR2 from the germline V gene are PRHDT and FYEKMQ (reference sequence). CDR3 residues: CASRGFLGEKLFF. CDR3 DNA (partial): TGTGCCAGCAGGGGTTTTCTCGGGGAAAAA.

In the case of this clone: The read falls 3 residues short of the CDR3 end, and the missing part is taken from the germline J gene. The chain joins TRBV7-9 to TRBJ1-2; the D is unclear. The CDR3 sequence is 13 residues long. V was pared by 2 bases and J by 6 bases, with 10 bases between. CDR1 and CDR2 (germline): SEHNR, FQNEAQ (reference sequence). The CDR3 loop reads CASSLQTLDGYTF. The CDR3 bases that were read are TGTGCCAGCAGCTTACAGACACTCGATGGC.

Worth noting for this clone: The read comes to an end 3 residues before the CDR3 does, leaving the germline J gene to fill in the end. The chain combines TRBV5-1 with TRBJ2-7; 7 positions match TRBD2. This CDR3 spans 15 amino acids. Germline V gives CDR1 SGHRS, CDR2 YFSETQ. V was pared by 0 bases and J by 5 bases, with 8 bases of the junction left unmatched. The CDR3 bases that were read are TGCGCCAGCAGCTTGGATCCCCGGCGGGGGAACGAG. This gives the protein CASSLDPRRGNE. The whole CDR3 region reads CASSLDPRRGNEQYF.

In regard to this clone: The read terminates 3 residues before the CDR3 end, so the remaining end is supplied by the germline J gene. This sequence joins TRBV30 and TRBJ2-7; D may be TRBD1 (5 bases). CDR3 length: 13 residues. Germline CDR1 reads GTSNPN; CDR2 reads SVGIG (reference sequence). Trimming shortened V by 0 bases and J by 6 bases, and 12 bases separated the two germline ends. The sequenced CDR3 bases are TGTGCCTGGAGTGTAGGCGGACACAGCGAG. Amino acids: CAWSVGGHSE. The whole CDR3 region reads CAWSVGGHSEQYF.

A note on this clone: With the read ending 3 residues before the CDR3 end, the germline J gene is used to fill in that end. The chain employs TRBV5-1 and TRBJ2-2; tentative D call: TRBD2 (5 bases). The V end was cut by 1 base, the J end by 0 bases, with 10 bases between. CDR3 length: 16 residues. Germline CDR1 is SGHRS and CDR2 is YFSETQ. CDR3 protein: CASSLPGSSNTGELFF. The CDR3 bases that were read are TGCGCCAGCAGCTTGCCGGGGTCATCGAACACCGGGGAG.

As concerns this clone: From the germline J gene comes the end of the CDR3, since the read stops 3 residues before it. This chain joins TRBV5-1 and TRBJ2-2, with 12 bases matching TRBD1. Unmatched junction bases numbered 4, after V lost 3 bases and J lost 7 bases. Germline CDR1 SGHRS, CDR2 YFSETQ. The CDR3 has 15 amino acids. The DNA read from the CDR3 is TGCGCCAGCAGCTACGGGACAGGGGGCGTCGGGGAG. It codes for CASSYGTGGVGE. The CDR3 in its entirety is CASSYGTGGVGELFF.

As for this clone: Read coverage stops 3 residues before the CDR3 terminus; the germline J gene supplies the remainder. The chain recombines TRBV20-1 with TRBJ1-2, with 8 nucleotides matching TRBD1. Unmatched junction bases numbered 4, after V lost 3 bases and J lost 4 bases. Looked up from germline, CDR1 is DFQATT and CDR2 is SNEGSKA (reference sequence). The CDR3 is 13 amino acids. The CDR3 DNA, read in part, is TGCAGTGCTAGCACAGGGGGAGGCTATGGC. This codes for CSASTGGGYG. The complete CDR3 sequence is CSASTGGGYGYTF.

Concerning this clone itself: The read ends 3 residues before the CDR3 terminus; that terminus is restored from the germline J gene. The chain combines TRBV20-1 with TRBJ2-7; maybe TRBD1 (6 bases). The CDR3 has 12 amino acids. Trimming took off 6 bases at V and 3 bases at J, with 12 bases between the two ends. The germline V gene encodes CDR1 DFQATT and CDR2 SNEGSKA (reference sequence). Partial CDR3 DNA: TGCAGTGCAAGCCGGGACAACTACGAG. Protein sequence: CSASRDNYE. The full CDR3 sequence reads CSASRDNYEQYF.

A remark on this clone: The sequenced fragment ends 3 residues before the CDR3 boundary, so the rest is inferred from the germline J gene. The V gene is TRBV18, the J gene TRBJ1-6; TRBD1 aligns across 9 bases. V lost 3 bases and J lost 6; bases outside the gene matches: 0. Germline-derived CDR1 and CDR2 are KGHSH and LQKENI. This CDR3 spans 14 amino acids. CDR3 bases read: TGTGCCAGCTCACCGGGACAGGGTAATTCACCC. This encodes CASSPGQGNSP. The full CDR3 is CASSPGQGNSPLHF.

On this clone: The CDR3 is cut off 3 residues early in the read; its end comes from the germline J gene. The J gene is TRBJ2-3, the V gene TRBV18; 10 bases map to TRBD1. The CDR3 runs 16 residues. J lost 0 bases, V lost 3 bases, and 3 bases had no gene match. Germline V gene data show CDR1 as KGHSH and CDR2 as LQKENI. The sequenced CDR3 bases are TGTGCCAGCTCACCTTGGACAGGGGGAAGCACAGATACG. Translating gives CASSPWTGGSTDT. The entire CDR3 sequence reads CASSPWTGGSTDTQYF.

In regard to this clone: Read coverage stops 3 residues before the CDR3 terminus; the germline J gene supplies the remainder. V gene TRBV5-6 combines with J gene TRBJ1-2; D unclear. The CDR3 is 15 residues long. CDR1 SGHDT and CDR2 YYEEEE come from the germline V gene. Trimming removed 0 bases at V and 2 bases at J, with 11 bases between. The CDR3 DNA, read in part, is TGTGCCAGCAGCTTGGGATCTGCGTTGAACTATGGC. Encoded protein: CASSLGSALNYG. The whole CDR3 region reads CASSLGSALNYGYTF.